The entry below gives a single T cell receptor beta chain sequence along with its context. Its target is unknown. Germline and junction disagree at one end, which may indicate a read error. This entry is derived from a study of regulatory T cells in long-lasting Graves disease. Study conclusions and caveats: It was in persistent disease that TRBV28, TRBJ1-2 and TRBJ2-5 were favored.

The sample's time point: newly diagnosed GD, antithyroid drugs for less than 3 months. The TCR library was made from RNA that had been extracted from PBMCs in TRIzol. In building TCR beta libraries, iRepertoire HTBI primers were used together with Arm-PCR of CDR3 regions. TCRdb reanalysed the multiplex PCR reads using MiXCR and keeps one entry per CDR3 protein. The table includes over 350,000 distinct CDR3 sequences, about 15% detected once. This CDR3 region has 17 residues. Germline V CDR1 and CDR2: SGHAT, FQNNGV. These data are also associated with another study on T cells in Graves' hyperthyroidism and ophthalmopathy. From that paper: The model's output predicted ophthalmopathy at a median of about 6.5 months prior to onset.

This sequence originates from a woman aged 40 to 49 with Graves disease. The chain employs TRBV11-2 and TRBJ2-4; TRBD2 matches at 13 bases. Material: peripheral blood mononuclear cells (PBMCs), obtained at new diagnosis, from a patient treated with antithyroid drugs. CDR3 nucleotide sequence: TGTGCCAGCAGCTCGCCGACTAGCGGGAGGACCAAAAACATCCAGTACTTC. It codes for CASSSPTSGRTKNIQYF.